This T cell receptor beta chain was recovered during a study of T cells in Graves' hyperthyroidism and ophthalmopathy. Study observations and caveats: Through a model of 13 V-J features, ophthalmopathy was separated from stable hyperthyroidism. Among thyroid clonotypes expanded above 0.001, most also appeared in blood. Ophthalmopathy, which appeared later, was predicted by the model a median roughly 6.4 months before onset.

V lost 2 bases and J 5 bases, leaving 9 bases between the germline ends. The CDR3 totals 13 residues. Germline V CDR1 and CDR2: LGHNA, YSLEER. Template material for amplifying TCR beta CDR3 regions consisted of RNA transcripts. A first-round RT-PCR of the TCR CDR3 used the HTBI primer set. TCRdb passed the multiplex PCR reads through MiXCR, listing each CDR3 protein once. Of 280,000 or so distinct CDR3 sequences listed, less than 30% were seen once; the top ten hold about 30%. Comments on this clonotype: The antigen is unknown.

This TCR was recovered from a man in his forties with Graves' hyperthyroidism that later progressed to Graves' ophthalmopathy. What was sequenced was blood. This chain uses TRBV4-3 with TRBJ1-1; D unclear. CDR3 DNA sequence: TGCGCCAGCAGCCAAAGTTACGGGACTGAAGCTTTCTTT. Its protein product is CASSQSYGTEAFF.